Reported below is one T cell receptor (beta chain). CDR1 MDHEN and CDR2 SYDVKM come from the germline V gene. CDR3 length: 14 amino acids. The V gene lost 2 bases and the J gene lost 10 bases, with 12 bases spanning the gap. This specimen belongs to a study of sequential checkpoint blockade in melanoma. At the level of the study: After both sequences, patients received maintenance nivolumab.

TCRdb keeps only in-frame clones here, not all; method: immunoSEQ multiplex PCR. The sample gives over 15,000 clones, more than 75% of which show up once; roughly 10% is in the top ten. Treatment meaning: randomized to nivolumab then ipilimumab (arm A) or the reverse (arm B). Live CD3+CD8+ CD19− CD56− cells were sorted from PBMCs. The specimen was CD8+ T cells sorted from blood (inferred from file names), collected from a patient given nivolumab and ipilimumab in sequence. The chain carries TRBV28 and TRBJ1-6; D is unresolved. The TCR comes from a human donor with melanoma. The CDR3 bases are TGTGCCAGCAGTTTAAGAATATCGGGGTCACCCCTCCACTTT. Its protein is CASSLRISGSPLHF.